This T cell receptor (beta chain) came from a study of Graves' ophthalmopathy and Graves' hyperthyroidism. In its sample, this clonotype was seen many times. The authors amplified TCR beta CDR3 regions, and they did so from RNA transcripts for repertoire sequencing. The authors performed first-round RT-PCR with HTBI primers and then a second-round multiplex PCR. TCRdb processed the multiplex PCR reads anew with MiXCR; each CDR3 protein has one entry. The repertoire holds 400,000 to 500,000 distinct CDR3 sequences, with around 21% as singletons. V was pared by 6 bases and J by 6 bases, with 8 bases of the junction left unmatched. CDR1 is DFQATT, CDR2 SNEGSKA, per germline (reference sequence). The CDR3 contains 13 residues.

Sequencing was done on a sample of peripheral blood. The chain combines TRBV20-1 with TRBJ1-5, with 7 bases identical to TRBD1. The sequence was collected from a woman between 18 and 29 years old with stable Graves' hyperthyroidism. CDR3 DNA: TGCAGTGCCCCAGGACAGGCATTTCAGCCCCAGCATTTT. Protein: CSAPGQAFQPQHF.